Sequencing of this T cell receptor (beta chain) was carried out in a study of PD-1 blockade in classical Hodgkin lymphoma. As to time point: cycle 4 day 1 (C4D1), after around six weeks of nivolumab. Following autologous stem cell transplantation, relapse occurred in every patient, and exposure to brentuximab vedotin varied. Study outcomes and limitations: Later analyses included only patients treated at least 1 year post-ASCT.

CDR1 and CDR2 (germline): LNHDA, SQIVND (reference sequence). CDR3 size: 11 residues. V was shortened by 3 bases and J by 5 bases, with 5 bases between the two germline ends. The assay was immunoSEQ multiplex PCR, and TCRdb's table has in-frame clones only and misses some. The table has about 39,000 clones, around 80% seen once. About this clone itself: Its target is unknown.

This chain connects TRBV19 to TRBJ2-7; no definite D call. This specimen was peripheral blood mononuclear cells (PBMCs), taken before the fourth cycle of nivolumab. The TCR sequence derives from a human donor with classical Hodgkin lymphoma. CDR3 region: CASSMVDEQYF. CDR3 bases: TGTGCCAGTAGTATGGTGGACGAGCAGTACTTC.